Many counts were recorded for the clone carrying this TCR beta chain. As yet, its antigen is unknown. The record originates from a study of neurological immune-mediated disorders. The team produced cDNA through 5'RACE using 10-nucleotide random UMIs. A single record per CDR3 protein comes from TCRdb applying MiXCR to the 5' RACE reads. The sample contains roughly 27,000 distinct CDR3 sequences, around 21% of which appear only once. Study results and caveats: Patients with HTLV-1-associated myelopathy showed the most TCR clonal expansion. Those with multiple sclerosis showed the least, falling below healthy controls.

The CDR3 is made up of 12 amino acids. Trimming pared 5 bases from V and 3 bases from J, leaving 8 bases between. The clonotype was recovered from a woman aged 60 to 75 in good health. The specimen was PBMCs. The chain carries TRBV12-3 or TRBV12-4 and TRBJ2-7; D remains unclear. The CDR3 loop is CASSPTNYEQYF. The CDR3 region has the DNA TGTGCCAGCAGTCCCACCAACTACGAGCAGTACTTC.